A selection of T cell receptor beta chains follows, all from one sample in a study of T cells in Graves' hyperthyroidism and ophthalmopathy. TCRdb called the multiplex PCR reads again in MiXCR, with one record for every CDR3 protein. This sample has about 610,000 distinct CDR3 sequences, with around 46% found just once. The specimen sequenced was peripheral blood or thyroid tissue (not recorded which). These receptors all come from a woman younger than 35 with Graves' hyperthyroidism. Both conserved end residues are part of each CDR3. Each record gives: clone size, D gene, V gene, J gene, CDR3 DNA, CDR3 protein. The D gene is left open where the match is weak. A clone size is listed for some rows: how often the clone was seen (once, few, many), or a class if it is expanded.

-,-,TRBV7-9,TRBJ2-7,TGTGCCACCCTCGATGGTGTCACCGGGGAGCAGTACTTC,CATLDGVTGEQYF
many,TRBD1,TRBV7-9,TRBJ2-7,TGTGCCAGCAGCTTAGCCAGGGGGCATTACGAGCAGTACTTC,CASSLARGHYEQYF
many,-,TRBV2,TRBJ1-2,TGTGCCAGCAGTGAAGTTATGGGACCCCTACAGGGCTACACCTTC,CASSEVMGPLQGYTF
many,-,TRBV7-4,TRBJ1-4,TGTGCCAGCAGCCCCCGCCTCCCTGCAACTAATGAAAAACTGTTTTTT,CASSPRLPATNEKLFF
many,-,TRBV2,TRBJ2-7,TGTGCCAGCAGTGAAAGTGAGGCCTCCTACGAGCAGTACTTC,CASSESEASYEQYF
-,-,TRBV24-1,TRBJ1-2,TGTGCCACCAGTGATACAAGACCAATATCTAGCTATGGCTACACCTTC,CATSDTRPISSYGYTF
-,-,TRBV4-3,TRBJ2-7,TGCGCCAGCAGCCCTTACGGACGGACGGACTACGAGCAGTACTTC,CASSPYGRTDYEQYF
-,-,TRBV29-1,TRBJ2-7,TGCAGCTTATGGGGCGCGAGGGGCGAGCAGTACTTC,CSLWGARGEQYF
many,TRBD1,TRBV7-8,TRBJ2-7,TGTGCCAGCAGCTCCCCCGGGACAGGTTTCGCCGAGCAGTACTTC,CASSSPGTGFAEQYF
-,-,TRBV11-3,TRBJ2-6,TGTGCCAGCAGTGAGGGGTCTGAGGCCAACGTCCTGACTTTC,CASSEGSEANVLTF
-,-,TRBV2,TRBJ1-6,TGTGTCAGCAGGGCTAACAGGGTTGAGGGCTCACCCCTCCACTTT,CVSRANRVEGSPLHF
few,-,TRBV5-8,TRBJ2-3,TGTGCCAGCAGCTTGGACGCCACAGATACGCAGTATTTT,CASSLDATDTQYF
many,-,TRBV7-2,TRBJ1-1,TGTGCCAGCAGCTTAGAGGCAGACACTGAAGCTTTCTTT,CASSLEADTEAFF
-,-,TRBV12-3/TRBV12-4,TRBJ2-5,TGTGCCAGCAGTCGGACTTATCCTCCCCATAACCAGTACTTC,CASSRTYPPHNQYF
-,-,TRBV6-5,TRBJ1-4,TGTGCCAGCAGGTACAGGGAAAAACTGTTTTTT,CASRYREKLFF
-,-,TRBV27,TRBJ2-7,TGTGCCAGCAGTTTAGAGGGAGGCGTGAGCTACGAGCAGTACTTC,CASSLEGGVSYEQYF
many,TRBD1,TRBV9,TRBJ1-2,TGTGCCAGCAGCCCCCTGGGGGGACAGGGAAGCGGCTACACCTTC,CASSPLGGQGSGYTF
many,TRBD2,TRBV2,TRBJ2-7,TGCGCCAGCAGCTCTAGCGGGAGCGGGGAGCAGTACTTC,CASSSSGSGEQYF
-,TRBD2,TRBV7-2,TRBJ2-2,TGTGCCAGCAGCTTAGTTGCGGGAGGAAACACCGGGGAGCTGTTTTTT,CASSLVAGGNTGELFF
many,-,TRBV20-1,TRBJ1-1,TGCAGTGCAAGAAGGGGAGCTGAAGCTTTCTTT,CSARRGAEAFF
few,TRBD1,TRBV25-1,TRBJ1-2,TGTGCCAGCAGTGATCCCGGGACAGCGCAATATGGCTACACCTTC,CASSDPGTAQYGYTF
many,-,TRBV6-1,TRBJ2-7,TGTGCCAGCAGTGAGCAGGGATACTACGAGCAGTACTTC,CASSEQGYYEQYF
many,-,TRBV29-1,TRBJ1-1,TGCAGCGGCGAGGGACGGAACACTGAAGCTTTCTTT,CSGEGRNTEAFF
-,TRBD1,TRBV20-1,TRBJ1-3,TGCAGTGCCCAGTCGTCCAGGGGGCAAGGACACACCATATATTTT,CSAQSSRGQGHTIYF
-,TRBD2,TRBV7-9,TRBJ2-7,TGCGCCAGCAGCCAAGGCTGGCTAGCGGGGACGAGAGAGCAGTACTTC,CASSQGWLAGTREQYF
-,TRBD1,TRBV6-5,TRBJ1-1,TGTGCCAGCAGTTACCGCCAACGCTGGGACAGGTGGAACACTGAAGCTTTCTTT,CASSYRQRWDRWNTEAFF
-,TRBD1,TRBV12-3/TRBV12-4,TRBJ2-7,TGTGCCAGCAGCTTAGGGGGACAGGGATTGATCTCCGAGCAGTACTTC,CASSLGGQGLISEQYF
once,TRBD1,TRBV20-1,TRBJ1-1,TGCAGTGCCGCCCTCGGGACAGGCGCGAAGAACACTGAAGCTTTCTTT,CSAALGTGAKNTEAFF
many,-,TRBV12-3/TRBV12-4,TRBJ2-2,TGTGCCAGCAGCCGGGTGGGGGGAGCCGGGGAGCTGTTTTTT,CASSRVGGAGELFF
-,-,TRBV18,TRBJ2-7,TGTGCCAGCTCACCGCGGAGAGGGGATTACGAGCAGTACTTC,CASSPRRGDYEQYF
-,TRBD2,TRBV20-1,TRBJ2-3,TGCAGTGCTAGACTAGCGGGGAGAGGCACAGATACGCAGTATTTT,CSARLAGRGTDTQYF
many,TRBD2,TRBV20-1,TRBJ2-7,TGCAGTGCTAGAGATTGGGCGGGAGGCCGGAACGAGCAGTACTTC,CSARDWAGGRNEQYF
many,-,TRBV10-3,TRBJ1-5,TGTGCCATCAGGCCTGAGGGGGGAAGGCAGCCCCAGCATTTT,CAIRPEGGRQPQHF
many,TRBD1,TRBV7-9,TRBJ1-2,TGTGCCAGCAGCTTACCCCGGACAGGGGGCGTGAATGGCTACACCTTC,CASSLPRTGGVNGYTF
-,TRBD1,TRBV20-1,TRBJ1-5,TGCAGTGCAGTCTCCGGGACAGGCGCCCAAGAGACCCAGCATTTT,CSAVSGTGAQETQHF
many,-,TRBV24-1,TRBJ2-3,TGTGCCACCAGTTTCAGTTCAAGCACAGATACGCAGTATTTT,CATSFSSSTDTQYF
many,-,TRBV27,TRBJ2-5,TGTGCCAGCAGTTCTGGACAGAGTTGGGAGACCCAGTACTTC,CASSSGQSWETQYF
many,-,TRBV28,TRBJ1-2,TGTGCCAGCCACGGCACGGGGGACTATGGCTACACCTTC,CASHGTGDYGYTF